Given below is one T cell receptor beta chain in context. The antigen remains undetermined. A much larger clone differs from this one at a single base, so this may be a read error. This CDR3 is missing its conserved last phenylalanine or tryptophan, likely due to a read error. TCRdb ran MiXCR on the 5' RACE reads and lists one entry per CDR3 protein. The table has just under 650,000 distinct CDR3 sequences, under 8.5% seen once. The data derive from a study of identical twins. Among all donors, each was a healthy Caucasian. Study results and limitations: A lower insertion count was a feature of abundant cord blood beta clonotypes, with no such feature in memory repertoires. Excess sharing between twins was weaker in beta out-of-frame sequences.

This sample also belongs to another study, concerning yellow fever vaccine responses in identical twins.

Sequencing was carried out using PBMCs. This receptor was identified in a woman aged 18-29 years in good health.

CDR3 amino acids: CASSIRDWSNEQFL. The CDR3 coding sequence is TGCGCCAGCAGCATCCGGGACTGGTCCAATGAGCAGTTCCTC. The chain joins TRBV5-1 to TRBJ2-1, with D maybe TRBD2 (6 bases). The V and J ends lost 4 bases and 6 bases respectively, with 14 bases between them. Per the germline V gene, CDR1 is SGHRS and CDR2 is YFSETQ. The CDR3 spans 14 residues.